The 30 T cell receptor beta chains below all came from one sample that was sequenced in a study of neurological immune-mediated disorders. TCRdb re-analysed the 5' RACE reads in MiXCR, keeping a single row per CDR3 protein. This sample has 15,000 to 20,000 distinct CDR3 sequences, with 27% found just once. Sequenced: PBMCs. The receptors were gathered from a middle-aged man with HTLV-1-associated myelopathy (HAM/TSP).

At least ten counts were recorded for this clonotype. This rearrangement joins TRBV6-6 to TRBJ2-3; 7 nucleotides match TRBD1. CDR3 length equals 14 residues. Trimming at V came to 2 bases and at J to 4 bases, leaving 3 bases not matched to a gene. The germline gives CDR1 MNHNY, CDR2 SVGAGI (reference sequence). The CDR3 loop is CASSYDRAADTQYF. CDR3 DNA sequence: TGTGCCAGCAGTTACGACAGGGCAGCAGATACGCAGTATTTT.

The CDR3 coding sequence is TGCGCCAGCAGCTTGGACTCTTCCAATAGGCAGCTGTTTTTT. Protein: CASSLDSSNRQLFF. The V gene is TRBV5-1, the J gene TRBJ2-2; D is unresolved. Trimming removed 0 bases at V and 12 bases at J, with 15 bases between. The CDR3 spans 14 residues. The germline V gene encodes CDR1 SGHRS and CDR2 YFSETQ.

This clonotype was seen repeatedly, ten times or more. The chain employs TRBV7-8 and TRBJ2-7; TRBD1 matches 12 bases. V shed 5 bases and J 6 bases; nucleotides not matched to a gene: 14. The CDR3 is 17 residues long. CDR1 is SGHVS and CDR2 is FQNEAQ in the germline V gene. The CDR3 DNA sequence: TGTGCCAGCAGCCCCAACATACCGGGACAGGGGGCGTTCGAGCAGTACTTC. This codes for CASSPNIPGQGAFEQYF.

This clonotype has just a few counts. The rearrangement links TRBV20-1 to TRBJ2-5; 9 nucleotides match TRBD2. J lost 4 bases, V lost 5 bases, and 11 bases had no gene match. Per germline, CDR1 DFQATT and CDR2 SNEGSKA (reference sequence). The CDR3 contains 15 residues. The CDR3 DNA is TGCAGTGCTCCCCGGGGCGGGGGGGCCTCAGAGACCCAGTACTTC. This gives the protein CSAPRGGGASETQYF.

The chain's CDR3 is CAWDLYNEQFF. Written as DNA, the CDR3 is TGTGCCTGGGATTTATACAATGAGCAGTTCTTC. This chain joins TRBV30 and TRBJ2-1; D is unresolved. The V gene's germline CDR1 is GTSNPN and CDR2 SVGIG (reference sequence). V lost 5 bases, J lost 4 bases, and 6 bases lay in between. The CDR3 has 11 amino acids.

This sequence joins TRBV10-3 and TRBJ2-7; 7 bases fit TRBD1. Germline CDR1 is ENHRY and CDR2 is SYGVKD. V was pared by 6 bases and J by 7 bases, with 9 bases of the junction left unmatched. The CDR3 runs to 13 residues. Here the CDR3 DNA reads TGTGCCATCAGCGAAGGGGGCCCCTTGGAGCAGTACTTC. Its protein product is CAISEGGPLEQYF.

As regards this clonotype: A much more abundant neighbour one base away suggests this may be a read error. The chain joins TRBV5-6 to TRBJ1-1; no reliable D call. The CDR3 totals 14 residues. CDR1 and CDR2 from the germline V gene are SGHDT and YYEEEE. CDR3 in amino acids: CASRSRTENTDAFF. The CDR3, as DNA: TGTGCCAGCAGATCTCGTACAGAAAACACTGATGCTTTCTTT.

The genes are TRBV5-1 and TRBJ2-6; D ambiguous. CDR3 size: 15 residues. V lost 4 bases and J lost 0, with 8 bases in between. Looked up from germline, CDR1 is SGHRS and CDR2 is YFSETQ. CDR3 residues: CASSLGSSGANVLTF. The CDR3 coding sequence is TGCGCCAGCAGCCTCGGTTCCTCTGGGGCCAACGTCCTGACTTTC.

The table lists this clonotype with many counts. The chain has TRBV3-1 and TRBJ2-1; no definite D call. Germline V gene lookup returns CDR1 LGHDT and CDR2 YNNKEL (reference sequence). The V end lost 1 base, the J end lost 5 bases, and 12 bases lay between the germline ends. This CDR3 spans 15 amino acids. CDR3 protein: CASSQGEGYDNEQFF. The CDR3 nucleotides are TGTGCCAGCAGCCAAGGGGAAGGGTACGACAATGAGCAGTTCTTC.

The chain joins TRBV10-1 to TRBJ2-7, with TRBD1 identical over 9 bases. V lost 2 bases and J lost 7; bases outside the gene matches: 3. Germline V gene lookup returns CDR1 WNHNN and CDR2 SYGVQD (reference sequence). This CDR3 spans 13 amino acids. The CDR3 spells CASSENRGLEQYF. CDR3 DNA: TGCGCCAGCAGTGAGAACAGGGGGCTGGAGCAGTACTTC.

The chain uses TRBV20-1 and TRBJ1-2; D might be TRBD1 (6 bases). The ends were cut back, 0 bases at V and 6 bases at J, with 17 bases in the middle. This CDR3 contains 15 residues. CDR1 is DFQATT and CDR2 is SNEGSKA in the germline V gene (reference sequence). CDR3 coding DNA: TGCAGTGCTAGAGATTCGGGTACAGGGTGGAATGGCTACACCTTC. Its translation: CSARDSGTGWNGYTF.

V usage is TRBV5-6 and J usage is TRBJ1-2; 9 nucleotides align to TRBD1. The CDR3 consists of 14 residues. Germline trimming cut 4 bases from V and 6 bases from J; bases unmatched to any gene: 7. CDR1 and CDR2 from the germline V gene are SGHDT and YYEEEE. The CDR3 region has the DNA TGTGCCAGCAGCCCGGGACAGGGCGTCGATGGCTACACCTTC. As protein: CASSPGQGVDGYTF.

This clonotype was seen repeatedly, ten times or more. With a much larger clone just one base away, this may be a read error. This rearrangement joins TRBV3-1 to TRBJ2-5; D gene uncertain. V was shortened by 0 bases and J by 6 bases, with 11 bases between the two germline ends. Germline CDR1 reads LGHDT; CDR2 reads YNNKEL (reference sequence). This CDR3 comprises 14 residues. The CDR3 sequence: CASSQDNGGKTQYF. Here the CDR3 DNA reads TGTGCCAGCAGCCAAGATAACGGCGGAAAGACCCAGTACTTC.

The sample holds many counts of this clonotype. The chain employs TRBV24-1 and TRBJ2-1, with D tentatively TRBD2 (6 bases). The germline CDR1 and CDR2 sequences are KGHDR and SFDVKD. V lost 4 bases to trimming and J lost 9 bases, with 9 bases between them. The CDR3 runs to 12 residues. CDR3 residues: CATSDPGGEQFF. CDR3 DNA sequence: TGTGCCACCAGTGACCCCGGGGGTGAGCAGTTCTTC.

This clonotype showed up many times. The rearrangement joins TRBV7-9 to TRBJ2-5; no firm D call. This CDR3 has 15 amino acids. V was cut by 3 bases and J by 7 bases, with 18 bases left in between. Germline V gives CDR1 SEHNR, CDR2 FQNEAQ (reference sequence). CDR3 in amino acids: CASSFATSGHPTQYF. The DNA for the CDR3 is TGTGCCAGCAGCTTCGCGACATCCGGGCACCCGACCCAGTACTTC.

CDR3 coding DNA: TGTGCCAGCAGTGAAATCGGGGGGCGAGGCTATGGCTACACCTTC. Translation gives CASSEIGGRGYGYTF. The gene calls are TRBV2 and TRBJ1-2, with D possibly being TRBD1 (6 bases). Trimming shortened V by 2 bases and J by 4 bases, and 14 bases separated the two germline ends. Germline V gene lookup returns CDR1 SNHLY and CDR2 FYNNEI. The CDR3 is 15 amino acids. Combining the CDR3 with reference TRBV2 and TRBJ1-2 gives the whole variable domain EPEVTQTPSHQVTQMGQEVILRCVPISNHLYFYWYRQILGQKVEFLVSFYNNEISEKSEIFDDQFSVERPDGSNFTLKIRSTKLEDSAMYFCASSEIGGRGYGYTFGSGTRLTVV.

In this sample, this clonotype turned up many times. This chain links TRBV5-1 with TRBJ1-4; no reliable D call. Germline CDR1 is SGHRS and CDR2 is YFSETQ. V lost 3 bases and J 10 bases, leaving 16 bases between the germline ends. This CDR3 comprises 14 residues. The CDR3 region is CASSSDTELGKLFF. In DNA form, the CDR3 reads TGCGCCAGCAGCTCAGACACGGAATTGGGAAAACTGTTTTTT.

This clonotype qualifies as medium-sized (0.01 to 0.1%). V is TRBV20-1 and J is TRBJ2-1; D is possibly TRBD1 (6 bases). This CDR3 has 12 residues. Germline V gene sequence: CDR1 DFQATT, CDR2 SNEGSKA (reference sequence). V was clipped by 5 bases and J by 6 bases, with 11 bases between them. This CDR3 is CSAQGLGNEQFF. The CDR3 bases are TGCAGTGCTCAGGGGCTAGGCAATGAGCAGTTCTTC.

This clonotype was counted between two and nine times. This rearrangement joins TRBV30 to TRBJ1-1; D not resolved. Trimming shortened V by 3 bases and J by 1 base, and 9 bases separated the two germline ends. Germline loops: CDR1 GTSNPN, CDR2 SVGIG (reference sequence). The CDR3 totals 13 residues. Written as DNA, the CDR3 is TGTGCCTGGAGGGTACAGCGGAACACTGAAGCTTTCTTT. This sequence encodes CAWRVQRNTEAFF. The entire variable domain, with the rest obtained from reference TRBV30 and TRBJ1-1, is as follows: SQTIHQWPATLVQPVGSPLSLECTVEGTSNPNLYWYRQAAGRGLQLLFYSVGIGQISSEVPQNLSASRPQDRQFILSSKKLLLSDSGFYLCAWRVQRNTEAFFGQGTRLTVV.

The chain is built from TRBV20-1 and TRBJ2-7; D call uncertain. Trimming cost V 3 bases and J 2 bases, with 11 bases left between them. The CDR3 covers 13 residues. Germline assignment: CDR1 DFQATT and CDR2 SNEGSKA (reference sequence). CDR3 nucleotides: TGCAGTGCTAGCAGGCAGATAGCCTACGAGCAGTACTTC. It yields the protein CSASRQIAYEQYF.

CDR3 residues: CASSKDHSDLANGELFF. CDR3 DNA: TGTGCCAGCAGCAAAGATCACAGCGACCTGGCCAACGGGGAGCTGTTTTTT. This chain connects TRBV21-1 to TRBJ2-2. TRBV21-1 is recorded as a pseudogene. This CDR3 comprises 17 residues.

A few counts support this clonotype. The rearrangement joins TRBV7-8 to TRBJ2-1; TRBD2 is a possible D gene (7 bases). V lost 4 bases to trimming and J lost 0 bases, with 16 bases between them. CDR1 and CDR2 (germline): SGHVS, FQNEAQ. The length of the CDR3 is 17 residues. The CDR3 reads CASSSVRGGGSYNEQFF. In DNA form, the CDR3 reads TGTGCCAGCAGCTCCGTCAGGGGCGGGGGCTCCTACAATGAGCAGTTCTTC.

This clonotype showed up many times. The chain recombines TRBV7-2 with TRBJ2-1; D remains unclear. Germline V lookup: CDR1 SGHTA, CDR2 FQGNSA. V was shortened by 4 bases and J by 0 bases, with 10 bases between the two germline ends. The CDR3 loop spans 15 amino acids. CDR3 coding DNA: TGTGCCAGCAGCTCTGGACCCAGCTCCTACAATGAGCAGTTCTTC. Its translation: CASSSGPSSYNEQFF.

The V gene is TRBV27, the J gene TRBJ1-2; D gene unclear. Trimming took off 3 bases at V and 4 bases at J, with 9 bases between the two ends. The CDR3 spans 13 residues. The germline V gene has CDR1 MNHEY and CDR2 SMNVEV (reference sequence). Here the CDR3 reads CASSFGRTYGYTF. CDR3 DNA sequence: TGTGCCAGCAGTTTTGGGCGGACCTATGGCTACACCTTC.

The CDR3 bases are TGCGCCAGCAGCGCGGGACAAGAGGATGGCTACACCTTC. It specifies CASSAGQEDGYTF. This chain joins TRBV5-1 and TRBJ1-2; perhaps TRBD1 as D (6 bases). CDR1 is SGHRS, CDR2 YFSETQ, per germline. The ends were cut back, 4 bases at V and 6 bases at J, with 13 bases in the middle. CDR3 size: 13 residues.

This clonotype was picked up many times. The V and J genes are TRBV5-1 and TRBJ2-1; 10 nucleotides agree with TRBD2. CDR1 and CDR2 from the germline V gene are SGHRS and YFSETQ. The CDR3 covers 14 residues. The V gene end was trimmed by 3 bases and the J gene end by 5 bases; junction bases not matched to a gene: 2. CDR3 sequence: CASSSSGGHNEQFF. The CDR3 region has the DNA TGCGCCAGCAGCTCTAGCGGGGGTCACAATGAGCAGTTCTTC.

This clonotype appeared many times. The V and J genes are TRBV4-1 and TRBJ2-1, with 10 bases identical to TRBD2. The CDR3 extends over 21 amino acids. Germline assignment: CDR1 MGHRA and CDR2 YSYEKL. J was trimmed by 1 base and V by 0 bases; bases with no gene match: 15. CDR3 amino acids: CASSQDPVLAGKRRSYNEQFF. For the CDR3, the DNA is TGCGCCAGCAGCCAAGACCCGGTACTAGCGGGGAAGAGGAGATCCTACAATGAGCAGTTCTTC.

This chain links TRBV20-1 with TRBJ2-2; TRBD2 aligns across 13 bases. The ends lost 6 bases at V and 6 bases at J; junction bases unmatched: 7. Germline CDR1 reads DFQATT; CDR2 reads SNEGSKA (reference sequence). The CDR3 covers 15 residues. DNA of the CDR3: TGCAGTGCCCTTACTAGCGGGAGGGCCCCCGGGGAGCTGTTTTTT. It yields the protein CSALTSGRAPGELFF.

The chain joins TRBV11-2 to TRBJ2-3, with a weak D call TRBD1 (5 bases). Germline CDR1 and CDR2: SGHAT and FQNNGV. This CDR3 comprises 12 residues. V gave up 6 bases and J gave up 8 bases, with 12 bases separating them. The CDR3 region is CASRRRTTTQYF. CDR3 coding DNA: TGTGCCAGCAGACGTCGGACAACTACGCAGTATTTT. Looking up the rest from reference TRBV11-2 and TRBJ2-3 gives the full variable domain: EAGVAQSPRYKIIEKRQSVAFWCNPISGHATLYWYQQILGQGPKLLIQFQNNGVVDDSQLPKDRFSAERLKGVDSTLKIQPAKLEDSAVYLCASRRRTTTQYFGPGTRLTVL.

This chain connects TRBV27 to TRBJ2-1; D ambiguous. The germline gives CDR1 MNHEY, CDR2 SMNVEV (reference sequence). The CDR3 runs 17 residues. The V end was cut by 5 bases, the J end by 5 bases, with 22 bases between. CDR3 in DNA: TGTGCCAGCAGTAAGGGAACCGGACCCCCTCAGAACAATGAGCAGTTCTTC. This sequence encodes CASSKGTGPPQNNEQFF.